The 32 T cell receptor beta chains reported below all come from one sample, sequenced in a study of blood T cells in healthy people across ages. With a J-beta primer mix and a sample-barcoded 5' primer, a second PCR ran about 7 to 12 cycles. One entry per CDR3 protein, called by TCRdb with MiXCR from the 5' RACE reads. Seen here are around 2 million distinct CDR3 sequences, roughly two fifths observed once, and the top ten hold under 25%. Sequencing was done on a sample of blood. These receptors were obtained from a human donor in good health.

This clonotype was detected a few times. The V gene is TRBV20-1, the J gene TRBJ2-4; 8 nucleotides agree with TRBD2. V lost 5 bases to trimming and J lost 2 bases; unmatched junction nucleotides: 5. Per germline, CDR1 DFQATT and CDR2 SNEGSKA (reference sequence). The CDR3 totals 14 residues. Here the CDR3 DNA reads TGCAGTGCTCCCGGGGGGGCAACCAAAAACATTCAGTACTTC. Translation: CSAPGGATKNIQYF.

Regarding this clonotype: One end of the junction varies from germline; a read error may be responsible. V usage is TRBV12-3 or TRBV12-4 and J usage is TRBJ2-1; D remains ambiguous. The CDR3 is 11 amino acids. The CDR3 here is CASASHNEQFF. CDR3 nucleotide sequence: TGTGCCAGCGCCTCCCACAATGAGCAGTTCTTC.

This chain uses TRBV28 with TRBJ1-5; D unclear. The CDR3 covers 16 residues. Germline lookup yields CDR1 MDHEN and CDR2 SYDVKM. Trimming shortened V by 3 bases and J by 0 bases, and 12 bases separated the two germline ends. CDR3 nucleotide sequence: TGTGCCAGCAGTTTGGGAGTCAAATATAGCAATCAGCCCCAGCATTTT. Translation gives CASSLGVKYSNQPQHF.

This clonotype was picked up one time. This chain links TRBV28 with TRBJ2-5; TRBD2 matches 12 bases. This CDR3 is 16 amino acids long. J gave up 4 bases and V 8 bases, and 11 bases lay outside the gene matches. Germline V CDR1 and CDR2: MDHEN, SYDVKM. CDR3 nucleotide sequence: TGTGCCAGCGTACTAGCGGGAGGATCCTACGGAGAGACCCAGTACTTC. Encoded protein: CASVLAGGSYGETQYF.

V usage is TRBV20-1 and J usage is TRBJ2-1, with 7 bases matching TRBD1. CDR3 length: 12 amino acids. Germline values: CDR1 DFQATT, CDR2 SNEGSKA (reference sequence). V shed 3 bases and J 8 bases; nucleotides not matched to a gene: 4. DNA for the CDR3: TGCAGTGCTAGCGACAGGGTGGATGAGCAGTTCTTC. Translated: CSASDRVDEQFF.

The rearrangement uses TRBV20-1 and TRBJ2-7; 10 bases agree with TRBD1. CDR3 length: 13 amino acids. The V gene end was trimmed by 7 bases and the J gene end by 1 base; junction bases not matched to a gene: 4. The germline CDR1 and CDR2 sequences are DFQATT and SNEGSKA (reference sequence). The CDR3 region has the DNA TGCAGTGGGGACAGGGGCCGTTCCTACGAGCAGTACTTC. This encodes CSGDRGRSYEQYF.

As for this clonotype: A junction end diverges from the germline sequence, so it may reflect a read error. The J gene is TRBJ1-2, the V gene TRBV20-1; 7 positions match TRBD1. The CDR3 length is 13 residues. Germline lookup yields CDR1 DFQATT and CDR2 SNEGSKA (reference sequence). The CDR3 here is CSVRPDREAGYTF. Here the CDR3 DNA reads TGCAGTGTTAGACCCGACAGGGAAGCTGGCTACACCTTC.

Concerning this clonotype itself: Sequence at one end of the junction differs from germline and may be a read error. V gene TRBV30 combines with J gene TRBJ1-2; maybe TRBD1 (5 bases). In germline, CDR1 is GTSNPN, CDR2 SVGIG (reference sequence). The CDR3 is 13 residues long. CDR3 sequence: CTCSRGDDYGYTF. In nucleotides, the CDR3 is TGTACCTGCTCCAGAGGGGATGACTATGGCTACACCTTC.

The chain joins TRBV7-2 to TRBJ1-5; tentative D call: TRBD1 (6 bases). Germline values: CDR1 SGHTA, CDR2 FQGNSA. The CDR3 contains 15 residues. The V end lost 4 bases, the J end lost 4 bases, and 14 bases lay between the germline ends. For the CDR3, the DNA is TGTGCCAGCAGCTCCGGGGGGGGGCAGAATCAGCCCCAGCATTTT. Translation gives CASSSGGGQNQPQHF.

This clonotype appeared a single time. CDR3 region: CASSQPGVDYYGYTF. CDR3 DNA: TGTGCCAGCAGCCAGCCTGGAGTGGATTACTATGGCTACACCTTC. The chain combines TRBV4-2 with TRBJ1-2; D uncertain. V lost 3 bases, J lost 3 bases, and 14 bases lay in between. The CDR3 covers 15 residues. The germline CDR1 and CDR2 sequences are LGHNA and YNFKEQ.

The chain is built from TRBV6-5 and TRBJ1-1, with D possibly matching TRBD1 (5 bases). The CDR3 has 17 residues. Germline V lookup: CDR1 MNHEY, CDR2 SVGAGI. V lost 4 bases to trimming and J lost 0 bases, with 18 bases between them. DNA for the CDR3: TGTGCCAGCAGTTTACAAATATCGACAGTAATGAACACTGAAGCTTTCTTT. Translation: CASSLQISTVMNTEAFF.

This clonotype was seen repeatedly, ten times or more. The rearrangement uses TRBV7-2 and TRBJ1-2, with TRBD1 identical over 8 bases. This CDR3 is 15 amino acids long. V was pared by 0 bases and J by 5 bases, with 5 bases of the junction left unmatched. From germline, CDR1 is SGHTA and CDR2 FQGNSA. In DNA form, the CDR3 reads TGTGCCAGCAGCTTAGCGCGGCAGGGGGCTTATGGCTACACCTTC. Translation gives CASSLARQGAYGYTF.

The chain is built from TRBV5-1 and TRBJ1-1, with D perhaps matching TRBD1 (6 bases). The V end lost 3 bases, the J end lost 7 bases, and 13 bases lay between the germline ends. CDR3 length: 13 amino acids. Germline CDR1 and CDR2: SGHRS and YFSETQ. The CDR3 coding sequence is TGCGCCAGCAGCTCGCCGGACAGAGGTGAAGCTTTCTTT. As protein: CASSSPDRGEAFF. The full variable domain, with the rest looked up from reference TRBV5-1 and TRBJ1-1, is KAGVTQTPRYLIKTRGQQVTLSCSPISGHRSVSWYQQTPGQGLQFLFEYFSETQRNKGNFPGRFSGRQFSNSRSEMNVSTLELGDSALYLCASSSPDRGEAFFGQGTRLTVV.

The CDR3 region has the DNA TGTGCCAGCAGTGAGTCAGTGGTATACTATGGCTACACCTTC. Translating it yields CASSESVVYYGYTF. The chain couples TRBV2 to TRBJ1-2, with unresolved D. V lost 3 bases, J lost 3 bases, and 11 bases lay in between. CDR1 is SNHLY, CDR2 FYNNEI, per germline. This CDR3 has 14 residues.

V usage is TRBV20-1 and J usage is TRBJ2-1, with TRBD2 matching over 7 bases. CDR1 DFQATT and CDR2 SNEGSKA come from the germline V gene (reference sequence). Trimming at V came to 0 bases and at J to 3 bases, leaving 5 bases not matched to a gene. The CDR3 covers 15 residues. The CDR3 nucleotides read TGCAGTGCTAGAGAGGTACTAGCGCACTACAATGAGCAGTTCTTC. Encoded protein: CSAREVLAHYNEQFF.

The CDR3 spells CSAGGWINQETQYF. The CDR3 nucleotides are TGCAGTGCCGGTGGTTGGATAAACCAAGAGACCCAGTACTTC. The V gene is TRBV20-1, the J gene TRBJ2-5; no definite D call. Per germline, CDR1 DFQATT and CDR2 SNEGSKA (reference sequence). The V end was cut by 6 bases, the J end by 0 bases, with 14 bases between. CDR3 length: 14 residues.

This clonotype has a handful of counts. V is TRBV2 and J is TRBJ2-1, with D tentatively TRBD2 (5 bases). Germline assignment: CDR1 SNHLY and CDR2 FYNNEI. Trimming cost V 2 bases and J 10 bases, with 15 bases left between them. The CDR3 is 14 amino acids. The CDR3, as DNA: TGTGCCAGCAGTGAAAGTGAGGAGGAACTAGAGCAGTTCTTC. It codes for CASSESEEELEQFF.

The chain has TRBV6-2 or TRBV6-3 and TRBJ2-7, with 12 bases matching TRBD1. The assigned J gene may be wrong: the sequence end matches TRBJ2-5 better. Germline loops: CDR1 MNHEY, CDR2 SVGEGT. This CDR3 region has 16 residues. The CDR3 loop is CASSYRDRGHQETQYF. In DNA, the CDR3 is TGTGCCAGCAGTTACCGGGACAGGGGGCATCAGGAGACCCAGTACTTC.

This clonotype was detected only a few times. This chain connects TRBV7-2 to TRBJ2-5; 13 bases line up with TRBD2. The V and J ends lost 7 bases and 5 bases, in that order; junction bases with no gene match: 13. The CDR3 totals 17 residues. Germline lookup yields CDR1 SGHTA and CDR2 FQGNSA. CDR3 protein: CASTRRLAGGVGETQYF. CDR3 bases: TGTGCCAGCACGAGACGACTAGCGGGGGGAGTGGGGGAGACCCAGTACTTC.

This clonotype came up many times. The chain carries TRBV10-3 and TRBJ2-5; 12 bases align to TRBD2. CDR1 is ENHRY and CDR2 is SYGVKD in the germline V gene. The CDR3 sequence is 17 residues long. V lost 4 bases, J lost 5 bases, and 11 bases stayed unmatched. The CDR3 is CAISARLAGVNGETQYF. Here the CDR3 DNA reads TGTGCCATCAGTGCCCGACTAGCGGGGGTGAATGGGGAGACCCAGTACTTC.

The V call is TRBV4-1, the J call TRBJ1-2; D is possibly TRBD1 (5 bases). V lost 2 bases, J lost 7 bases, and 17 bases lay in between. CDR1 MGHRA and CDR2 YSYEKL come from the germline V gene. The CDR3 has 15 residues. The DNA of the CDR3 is TGCGCCAGCAGCCAACCACAGCAGGGTCACGGTGGCTACACCTTC. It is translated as CASSQPQQGHGGYTF.

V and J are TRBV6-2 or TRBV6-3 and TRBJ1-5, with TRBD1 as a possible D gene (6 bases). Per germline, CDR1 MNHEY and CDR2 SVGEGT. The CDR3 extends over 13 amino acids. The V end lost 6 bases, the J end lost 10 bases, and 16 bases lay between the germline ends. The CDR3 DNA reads TGTGCCAGCAGCACAGGGTCAATCAGTCCCCAGCATTTT. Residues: CASSTGSISPQHF.

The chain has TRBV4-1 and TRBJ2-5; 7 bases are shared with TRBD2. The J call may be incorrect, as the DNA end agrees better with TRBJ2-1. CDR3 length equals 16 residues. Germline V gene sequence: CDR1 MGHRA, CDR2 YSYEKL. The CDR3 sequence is CASSPRALAAQETQFF. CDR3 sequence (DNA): TGCGCCAGCAGCCCTCGGGCGCTAGCGGCTCAAGAGACCCAGTTCTTC.

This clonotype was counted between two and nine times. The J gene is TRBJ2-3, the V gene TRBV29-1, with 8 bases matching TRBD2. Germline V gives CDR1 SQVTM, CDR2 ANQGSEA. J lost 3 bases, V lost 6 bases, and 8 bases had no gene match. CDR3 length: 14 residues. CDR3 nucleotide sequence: TGCAGCGTCTGCTTGGCGGGGGGTACAGATACGCAGTATTTT. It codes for CSVCLAGGTDTQYF.

The CDR3 region has the DNA TGTGCCAGCGTGGGAGAGTGGGGCGGAACAGATACGCAGTATTTT. Its protein product is CASVGEWGGTDTQYF. The chain combines TRBV2 with TRBJ2-3; D tentatively fits TRBD1 or TRBD2 (5 bases each). Trimming took off 8 bases at V and 3 bases at J, with 18 bases between the two ends. The CDR3 runs 15 residues. Germline CDR1 SNHLY, CDR2 FYNNEI.

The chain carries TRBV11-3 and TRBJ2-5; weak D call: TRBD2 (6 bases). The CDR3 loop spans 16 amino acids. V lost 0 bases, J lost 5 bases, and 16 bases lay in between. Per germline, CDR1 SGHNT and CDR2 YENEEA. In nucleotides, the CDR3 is TGTGCCAGCAGCTTAGATCGGGGTGCGGGGTGGGAGACCCAGTACTTC. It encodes CASSLDRGAGWETQYF.

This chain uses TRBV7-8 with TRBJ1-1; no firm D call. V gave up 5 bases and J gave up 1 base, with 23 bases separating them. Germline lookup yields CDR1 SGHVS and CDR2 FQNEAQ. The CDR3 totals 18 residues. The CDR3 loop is CASSQRYKEYYANTEAFF. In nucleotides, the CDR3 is TGTGCCAGCAGCCAACGATACAAAGAATACTATGCGAACACTGAAGCTTTCTTT.

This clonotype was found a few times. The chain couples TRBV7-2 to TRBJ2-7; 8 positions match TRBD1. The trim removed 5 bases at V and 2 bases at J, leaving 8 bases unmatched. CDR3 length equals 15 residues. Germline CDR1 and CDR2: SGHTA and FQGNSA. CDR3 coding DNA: TGTGCCAGCAGCCCCCAGGGGGCTAGGGCCTACGAGCAGTACTTC. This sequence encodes CASSPQGARAYEQYF. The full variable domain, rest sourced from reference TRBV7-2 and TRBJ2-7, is GAGVSQSPSNKVTEKGKDVELRCDPISGHTALYWYRQSLGQGLEFLIYFQGNSAPDKSGLPSDRFSAERTGGSVSTLTIQRTQQEDSAVYLCASSPQGARAYEQYFGPGTRLTVT.

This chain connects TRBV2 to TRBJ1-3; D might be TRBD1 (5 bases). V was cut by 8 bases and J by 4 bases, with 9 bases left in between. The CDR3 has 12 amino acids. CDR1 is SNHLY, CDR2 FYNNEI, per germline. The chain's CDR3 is CASGGDGNTIYF. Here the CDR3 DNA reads TGTGCCAGCGGGGGAGACGGAAACACCATATATTTT.

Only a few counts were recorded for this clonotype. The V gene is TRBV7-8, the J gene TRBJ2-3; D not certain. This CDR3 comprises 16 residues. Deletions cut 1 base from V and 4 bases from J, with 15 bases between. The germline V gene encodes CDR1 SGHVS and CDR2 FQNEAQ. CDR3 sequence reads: CASSLESQEIPDTQYF. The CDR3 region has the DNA TGTGCCAGCAGCTTAGAATCTCAGGAGATTCCAGATACGCAGTATTTT.

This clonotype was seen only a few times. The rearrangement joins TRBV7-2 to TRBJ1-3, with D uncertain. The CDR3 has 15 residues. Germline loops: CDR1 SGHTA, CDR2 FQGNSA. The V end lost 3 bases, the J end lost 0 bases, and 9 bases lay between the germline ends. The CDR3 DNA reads TGTGCCAGCAGCTTGTTGTTAGCCTCTGGAAACACCATATATTTT. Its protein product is CASSLLLASGNTIYF.

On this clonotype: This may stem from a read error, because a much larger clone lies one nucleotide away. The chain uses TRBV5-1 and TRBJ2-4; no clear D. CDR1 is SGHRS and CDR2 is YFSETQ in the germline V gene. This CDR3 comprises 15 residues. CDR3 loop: CAGSLNGLAKNIQYF. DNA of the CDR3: TGCGCCGGCAGCTTGAACGGATTAGCCAAAAACATTCAGTACTTC. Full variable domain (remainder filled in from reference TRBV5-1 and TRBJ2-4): KAGVTQTPRYLIKTRGQQVTLSCSPISGHRSVSWYQQTPGQGLQFLFEYFSETQRNKGNFPGRFSGRQFSNSRSEMNVSTLELGDSALYLCAGSLNGLAKNIQYFGAGTRLSVL.